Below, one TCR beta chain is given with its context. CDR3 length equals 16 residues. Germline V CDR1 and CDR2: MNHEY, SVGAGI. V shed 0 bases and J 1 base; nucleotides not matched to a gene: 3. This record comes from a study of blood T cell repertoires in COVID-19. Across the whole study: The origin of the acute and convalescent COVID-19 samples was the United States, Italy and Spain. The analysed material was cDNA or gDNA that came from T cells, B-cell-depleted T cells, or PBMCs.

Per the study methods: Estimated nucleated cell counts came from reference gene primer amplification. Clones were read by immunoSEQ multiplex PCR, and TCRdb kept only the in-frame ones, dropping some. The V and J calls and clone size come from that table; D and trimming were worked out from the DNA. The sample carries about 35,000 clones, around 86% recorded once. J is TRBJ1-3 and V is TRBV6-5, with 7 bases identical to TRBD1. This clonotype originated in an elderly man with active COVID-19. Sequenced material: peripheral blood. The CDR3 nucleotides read TGTGCCAGCAGTTACTCCGACAGGGCGTCTGGAAACACCATATATTTT. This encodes CASSYSDRASGNTIYF.